These T cell receptor beta chains were read from a single sample in a study of cytomegalovirus exposure and HLA in healthy donors. Using immunoSEQ multiplex PCR, the repertoire was profiled, and TCRdb retains in-frame clones only, with some absent. Of approximately 120,000 clones in the sample, around 68% were seen once. The specimen was PBMCs. Receptors were obtained from a man in his forties in good health and CMV-seropositive. CDR3s include the opening cysteine and the closing phenylalanine or tryptophan. D genes are given only for firm matches. For some rows the clone size is stated as once, few or many, or as a class when expanded; others skip it.

.,TRBV19,few,TRBJ2-1,TGTGCCAGTAGTATAGGTCAGGCTGAGCAGTTCTTC,CASSIGQAEQFF
TRBD1,TRBV10-2,few,TRBJ1-6,TGCGCCAGCAGTGATCAGGGGGCCTGGACACCCCTCCACTTT,CASSDQGAWTPLHF
.,TRBV2,.,TRBJ1-1,TGTGCCAGCAGCACAAGTCGGGACACTGACACTGAAGCTTTCTTT,CASSTSRDTDTEAFF
.,TRBV5-5,.,TRBJ1-5,TGTGCCAGCAGCTTGTTCGTAGGGGCCAATCAGCCCCAGCATTTT,CASSLFVGANQPQHF
TRBD2,TRBV10-2,.,TRBJ2-5,TGCGCCAGCTTCCGGCGGGGACTAGCGGGGGCCCAAGAGACCCAGTACTTC,CASFRRGLAGAQETQYF
TRBD2,TRBV5-1,.,TRBJ2-7,TGCGCCAGCAGCATAGGACTAGCGGGAGTGGTCGAGCAGTACTTC,CASSIGLAGVVEQYF
TRBD1,TRBV7-2,.,TRBJ1-4,TGTGCCAGCAGCCGGGACAGGGGGTTCACGGAAAAACTGTTTTTT,CASSRDRGFTEKLFF
TRBD1,TRBV13,.,TRBJ2-5,TGTGCCAGCAGCTCCCGGGACAGGGGGTCCCAAGAGACCCAGTACTTC,CASSSRDRGSQETQYF
TRBD1,TRBV28,.,TRBJ2-7,TGTGCCAGCAGTCGCCCGGGACAGGGGACCTACGAGCAGTACTTC,CASSRPGQGTYEQYF
.,TRBV10-3,once,TRBJ2-7,TGTGCCATCAGTGAGGGCGGCCAGATCGCCTACGAGCAGTACTTC,CAISEGGQIAYEQYF
TRBD1,TRBV27,.,TRBJ2-7,TGTGCCAGCAGTTTCGATACAGGGGGTGGCGAGCAGTACTTC,CASSFDTGGGEQYF
.,TRBV6-5,.,TRBJ2-5,TGTGCCGCAGGCCATTTCCAAGAGACCCAGTACTTC,CAAGHFQETQYF
.,TRBV19,.,TRBJ1-5,TGTGCCAGTAGTGTCGGGGATAGCAATCAGCCCCAGCATTTT,CASSVGDSNQPQHF
TRBD2,TRBV6-1,.,TRBJ2-5,TGTGCCAGCAGTGGAGGAACGGGGGGGCCCCGGGAGACCCAGTACTTC,CASSGGTGGPRETQYF